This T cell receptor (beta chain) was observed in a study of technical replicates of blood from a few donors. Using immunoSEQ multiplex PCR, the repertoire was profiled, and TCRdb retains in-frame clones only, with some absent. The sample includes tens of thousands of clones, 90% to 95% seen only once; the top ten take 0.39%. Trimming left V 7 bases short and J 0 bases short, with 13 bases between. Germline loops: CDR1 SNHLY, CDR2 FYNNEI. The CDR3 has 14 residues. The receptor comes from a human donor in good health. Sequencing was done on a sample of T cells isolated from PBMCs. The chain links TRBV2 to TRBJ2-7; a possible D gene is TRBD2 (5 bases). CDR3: CASKSGTSSYEQYF. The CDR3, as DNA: TGTGCCAGCAAGAGCGGAACCAGCTCCTACGAGCAGTACTTC.